The next 32 T cell receptor beta chains were all read from a single sample in a study of blood T cell repertoires in COVID-19. The data were produced by immunoSEQ multiplex PCR, yet TCRdb's version contains in-frame clones alone and is incomplete. The sample has more than 200,000 clones; around 82% are singletons. Sequencing was performed on peripheral blood. These receptors all come from a woman aged 45-60 years with acute or convalescent COVID-19.

The chain carries TRBV10-3 and TRBJ1-1; tentative D call: TRBD1 (5 bases). Deletions cut 3 bases from V and 10 bases from J, with 18 bases between. Germline CDR1 ENHRY, CDR2 SYGVKD. This CDR3 is built from 14 residues. The CDR3 DNA reads as TGTGCCATCAGTGACAGGGCGAAGGGTCGAGCAGCTTTCTTT. It encodes CAISDRAKGRAAFF.

V gene TRBV5-4 combines with J gene TRBJ2-3; 8 bases agree with TRBD2. Germline values: CDR1 SGHNT, CDR2 YYREEE (reference sequence). The V gene end was trimmed by 1 base and the J gene end by 5 bases; junction bases not matched to a gene: 9. This CDR3 has 16 amino acids. Written as DNA, the CDR3 is TGTGCCAGCAGCTTGAGGACTAGCTCCGAGGTAGATACGCAGTATTTT. Residues: CASSLRTSSEVDTQYF.

V and J are TRBV5-1 and TRBJ1-1; the match to TRBD1 covers 8 bases. The CDR3 has 13 residues. The germline gives CDR1 SGHRS, CDR2 YFSETQ. With V trimmed by 5 bases and J by 7 bases, 7 bases remained unmatched. In DNA form, the CDR3 reads TGCGCCAGCAGACAAGTTGACAGGGGTGAAGCTTTCTTT. Its protein is CASRQVDRGEAFF.

V is TRBV5-5 and J is TRBJ2-2; 14 bases line up with TRBD2. The ends lost 0 bases at V and 1 base at J; junction bases unmatched: 5. The CDR3 loop spans 19 amino acids. Germline V lookup: CDR1 SGHKS, CDR2 YYEKEE (reference sequence). CDR3 coding DNA: TGTGCCAGCAGCTTGGCCGTCGGGACTAGCGGGGGGAACACCGGGGAGCTGTTTTTT. Its protein product is CASSLAVGTSGGNTGELFF. Using reference TRBV5-5 and TRBJ2-2 for the parts outside the CDR3, the full variable domain is DAGVTQSPTHLIKTRGQQVTLRCSPISGHKSVSWYQQVLGQGPQFIFQYYEKEERGRGNFPDRFSARQFPNYSSELNVNALLLGDSALYLCASSLAVGTSGGNTGELFFGEGSRLTVL.

The V gene is TRBV29-1, the J gene TRBJ2-7, with unresolved D. V gave up 6 bases and J gave up 5 bases, with 11 bases separating them. The CDR3 spans 11 residues. Germline-derived CDR1 and CDR2 are SQVTM and ANQGSEA. The CDR3, as DNA: TGCAGCGTCCAACGGTCCGACGAGCAGTACTTC. Amino acid sequence: CSVQRSDEQYF.

The chain recombines TRBV3-1 (or the pseudogene TRBV3-2) with TRBJ2-3; 15 bases map to TRBD2. The CDR3 length is 18 residues. Trimming removed 6 bases from V and 1 base from J; junction bases left unmatched: 8. CDR1 and CDR2 from the germline V gene are LGHDT and YNNKEL (reference sequence). In DNA form, the CDR3 reads TGTGCCAGCAGTAACGGACTAGCGGGAGGGATGCGCACAGATACGCAGTATTTT. Translated: CASSNGLAGGMRTDTQYF.

The rearrangement uses TRBV20-1 and TRBJ2-1; D gene ambiguous. There are 10 residues in the CDR3. Germline lookup yields CDR1 DFQATT and CDR2 SNEGSKA (reference sequence). V dropped 2 bases and J dropped 8 bases, with 4 bases sitting between them. In DNA form, the CDR3 reads TGCAGTGCTAGACGGGATGAGCAGTTCTTC. Translating it yields CSARRDEQFF.

As for this clone: The same CDR3 is also encoded by other DNA sequences in this sample. This chain uses TRBV15 with TRBJ1-1; weak D call: TRBD1 (5 bases). This CDR3 has 15 amino acids. Trimming removed 0 bases from V and 2 bases from J, with 10 bases in between. Per germline, CDR1 LNHNV and CDR2 YYDKDF (reference sequence). CDR3 bases: TGTGCCACCAGCAGAGATTACGGGGGAAACACTGAAGCTTTCTTT. It specifies CATSRDYGGNTEAFF.

This chain uses TRBV7-6 with TRBJ1-6, with a weak D call TRBD1 (6 bases). The ends were cut back, 3 bases at V and 0 bases at J, with 12 bases in the middle. The CDR3 runs 17 residues. Germline CDR1 SGHVS, CDR2 FNYEAQ. The CDR3 region has the DNA TGTGCCAGCAGCTTGAAAGGGGGTAGCTCCTATAATTCACCCCTCCACTTT. It is translated as CASSLKGGSSYNSPLHF.

The count of this clone is one. V and J are TRBV28 and TRBJ2-1, with 7 bases lining up with TRBD2. Per germline, CDR1 MDHEN and CDR2 SYDVKM. The CDR3 is made up of 13 amino acids. With 6 bases clipped from V and 2 bases from J, the junction kept 1 base outside the gene matches. CDR3 sequence (DNA): TGTGCCAGCAGAGCGGGACCCTACAATGAGCAGTTCTTC. This gives the protein CASRAGPYNEQFF.

The V and J genes are TRBV27 and TRBJ2-7; D possibly corresponds to TRBD2 (5 bases). In germline, CDR1 is MNHEY, CDR2 SMNVEV (reference sequence). This CDR3 is built from 13 residues. The V end lost 2 bases, the J end lost 6 bases, and 11 bases lay between the germline ends. The CDR3: CASSLGVGGEQYF. The CDR3 DNA reads as TGTGCCAGCAGTTTAGGGGTTGGAGGCGAGCAGTACTTC.

This chain joins TRBV19 and TRBJ1-2; weak D call: TRBD1 (6 bases). This CDR3 contains 13 residues. CDR1 LNHDA and CDR2 SQIVND come from the germline V gene (reference sequence). The V end lost 4 bases, the J end lost 4 bases, and 10 bases lay between the germline ends. The CDR3 loop reads CASSSTGPYGYTF. The CDR3 coding sequence is TGTGCCAGTAGTAGTACAGGGCCCTATGGCTACACCTTC.

This chain connects TRBV24-1 to TRBJ1-1; perhaps TRBD1 as D (5 bases). CDR3 length: 14 amino acids. The germline gives CDR1 KGHDR, CDR2 SFDVKD. The V end lost 3 bases, the J end lost 5 bases, and 12 bases lay between the germline ends. The CDR3 DNA reads TGTGCCACCAGTGATCCTTCAGGGTCGACTGAAGCTTTCTTT. Translation: CATSDPSGSTEAFF.

The V call is TRBV24-1, the J call TRBJ2-7; the D gene is possibly TRBD2 (5 bases). There are 14 residues in the CDR3. Germline values: CDR1 KGHDR, CDR2 SFDVKD. V lost 6 bases and J lost 5, with 16 bases in between. The CDR3 loop is CATSSHSRGDEQYF. DNA of the CDR3: TGTGCCACCAGTTCCCATTCTCGGGGAGACGAGCAGTACTTC.

V and J are TRBV7-2 and TRBJ2-1; 11 bases map to TRBD2. Germline trimming cut 4 bases from V and 10 bases from J; bases unmatched to any gene: 9. This CDR3 comprises 15 residues. Germline V lookup: CDR1 SGHTA, CDR2 FQGNSA. The CDR3 nucleotides are TGTGCCAGCAGCTCAGCCGGGACTAGCGGAGTAGAGCAGTTCTTC. Residues: CASSSAGTSGVEQFF. The full variable domain, with the rest looked up from reference TRBV7-2 and TRBJ2-1, is GAGVSQSPSNKVTEKGKDVELRCDPISGHTALYWYRQSLGQGLEFLIYFQGNSAPDKSGLPSDRFSAERTGGSVSTLTIQRTQQEDSAVYLCASSSAGTSGVEQFFGPGTRLTVL.

The chain couples TRBV20-1 to TRBJ1-2; D remains unclear. Germline V gives CDR1 DFQATT, CDR2 SNEGSKA (reference sequence). The germline V and J ends were trimmed by 6 bases and 4 bases, with 9 bases remaining between them. The CDR3 is 11 residues long. The chain's CDR3 is CSAPQIYGYTF. The CDR3 region has the DNA TGCAGTGCCCCACAGATCTATGGCTACACCTTC.

This chain uses TRBV13 with TRBJ2-5; TRBD2 aligns across 8 bases. Germline V lookup: CDR1 PRHDT, CDR2 FYEKMQ (reference sequence). V was clipped by 4 bases and J by 2 bases; unmatched bases: 6. The CDR3 runs 15 residues. The CDR3 nucleotides are TGTGCCAGCAGCTACATAGCGGGACGTCAAGAGACCCAGTACTTC. It codes for CASSYIAGRQETQYF.

The chain has TRBV7-3 and TRBJ2-1; TRBD2 might be the D (5 bases). Germline V CDR1 and CDR2: SGHTA, FQGTGA. The CDR3 totals 15 residues. Trimming took off 1 base at V and 3 bases at J, with 10 bases between the two ends. This CDR3 is CASSLRADRYNEQFF. CDR3 nucleotides: TGTGCCAGCAGCTTAAGAGCGGACCGCTACAATGAGCAGTTCTTC. The full variable domain, rest sourced from reference TRBV7-3 and TRBJ2-1, is GAGVSQTPSNKVTEKGKYVELRCDPISGHTALYWYRQSLGQGPEFLIYFQGTGAADDSGLPNDRFFAVRPEGSVSTLKIQRTERGDSAVYLCASSLRADRYNEQFFGPGTRLTVL.

This clone has a single count. This sequence joins TRBV5-3 and TRBJ2-7; weak D call: TRBD2 (5 bases). TRBV5-3 is classed as an ORF, of uncertain function. Between the trimmed V and J ends, which lost 8 bases and 2 bases, there was a span of 23 bases. This CDR3 contains 16 residues. The DNA for the CDR3 is TGTGCCAGCAAAAAGAAACGGGATCCCCAGACCTACGAGCAGTACTTC. Protein sequence: CASKKKRDPQTYEQYF.

This CDR3 reads CASSVLAGLGNEQFF. In DNA form, the CDR3 reads TGTGCCAGTAGCGTACTAGCGGGACTTGGTAATGAGCAGTTCTTC. This rearrangement joins TRBV19 to TRBJ2-1; TRBD2 matches at 10 bases. Germline-derived CDR1 and CDR2 are LNHDA and SQIVND (reference sequence). The CDR3 spans 15 residues. J lost 7 bases, V lost 6 bases, and 9 bases had no gene match.

This chain links TRBV10-2 with TRBJ2-2; possibly TRBD2 for D (6 bases). CDR3 size: 16 residues. The V gene lost 6 bases and the J gene lost 5 bases, with 19 bases spanning the gap. Per germline, CDR1 WSHSY and CDR2 SAAADI. The CDR3 reads CASRDRGSGLTGELFF. In DNA form, the CDR3 reads TGCGCCAGCAGAGATAGGGGTAGCGGTTTAACCGGGGAGCTGTTTTTT.

The rearrangement joins TRBV6-5 to TRBJ2-7, with D unresolved. Trimming removed 2 bases from V and 6 bases from J, with 8 bases in between. CDR1 and CDR2 (germline): MNHEY, SVGAGI. The CDR3 has 12 residues. The CDR3, as DNA: TGTGCCAGCAGTTACGCGTTTAGCGAGCAGTACTTC. Its translation is CASSYAFSEQYF.

V is TRBV20-1 and J is TRBJ2-3, with TRBD2 matching over 13 bases. CDR3 length: 19 residues. Germline trimming cut 3 bases from V and 4 bases from J; bases unmatched to any gene: 16. CDR1 is DFQATT and CDR2 is SNEGSKA in the germline V gene (reference sequence). The CDR3 DNA follows: TGCAGTGCTAGTGACCCCCTCCCAGGACTAGCGGGAGTCCCAGATACGCAGTATTTT. It translates to CSASDPLPGLAGVPDTQYF.

CDR3 sequence: CASTKDREETQYF. The CDR3, as DNA: TGTGCCAGCACCAAGGACAGGGAAGAGACCCAGTACTTC. The J gene is TRBJ2-5, the V gene TRBV2; TRBD1 agrees at 8 bases. The CDR3 runs 13 residues. CDR1 SNHLY and CDR2 FYNNEI come from the germline V gene. The junction had 4 bases not matched to a gene; V was cut back by 7 bases and J by 3 bases. The full variable domain, with the rest looked up from reference TRBV2 and TRBJ2-5, is EPEVTQTPSHQVTQMGQEVILRCVPISNHLYFYWYRQILGQKVEFLVSFYNNEISEKSEIFDDQFSVERPDGSNFTLKIRSTKLEDSAMYFCASTKDREETQYFGPGTRLLVL.

In this sample, this clone turned up a few times. V usage is TRBV7-6 and J usage is TRBJ2-1; D may be TRBD1 (7 bases). The V end was cut by 4 bases, the J end by 0 bases, with 13 bases between. This CDR3 contains 16 residues. Looked up from germline, CDR1 is SGHVS and CDR2 is FNYEAQ. CDR3 DNA sequence: TGTGCCAGCAGCTCACCAGGGGGGTCCTCCTACAATGAGCAGTTCTTC. Its protein is CASSSPGGSSYNEQFF.

The chain recombines TRBV5-5 with TRBJ2-1, with D possibly being TRBD2 (6 bases). The CDR3 runs to 16 residues. Germline CDR1 is SGHKS and CDR2 is YYEKEE (reference sequence). Trimming removed 4 bases at V and 0 bases at J, with 14 bases between. The CDR3 spells CASSRGTPSSYNEQFF. The CDR3 bases are TGTGCCAGCAGCCGCGGGACTCCCAGCTCCTACAATGAGCAGTTCTTC.

The V call is TRBV19, the J call TRBJ1-1; 7 bases match TRBD1. This CDR3 is built from 14 residues. Germline V gene lookup returns CDR1 LNHDA and CDR2 SQIVND (reference sequence). Trimming cost V 5 bases and J 5 bases; bases outside gene matches: 8. The DNA for the CDR3 is TGTGCCAGTAGTCTCCAACCAGGGGGGACTGAAGCTTTCTTT. It codes for CASSLQPGGTEAFF.

The rearrangement uses TRBV19 and TRBJ1-2; 9 nucleotides align to TRBD1. The germline gives CDR1 LNHDA, CDR2 SQIVND (reference sequence). V lost 4 bases to trimming and J lost 8 bases; unmatched junction nucleotides: 11. The CDR3 runs 15 residues. CDR3 sequence: CASSTRTGASRGYTF. The DNA of the CDR3 is TGTGCCAGTAGTACCCGGACAGGGGCGAGCAGGGGCTACACCTTC.

The genes are TRBV9 and TRBJ2-1, with TRBD2 identical over 13 bases. Trimming at V came to 4 bases and at J to 6 bases, leaving 4 bases not matched to a gene. Per the germline V gene, CDR1 is SGDLS and CDR2 is YYNGEE. CDR3 length: 15 residues. CDR3 sequence: CASSPRTSGSNEQFF. CDR3 bases: TGTGCCAGCAGCCCCCGGACTAGCGGGAGCAATGAGCAGTTCTTC.

The rearrangement joins TRBV25-1 to TRBJ2-2, with D possibly matching TRBD1 (5 bases). The V end lost 7 bases, the J end lost 4 bases, and 13 bases lay between the germline ends. Germline CDR1 is MGHDK and CDR2 is SYGVNS. CDR3 length: 14 residues. CDR3: CASNQGSSTGELFF. The CDR3 region has the DNA TGTGCCAGCAATCAGGGTTCGAGCACCGGGGAGCTGTTTTTT.

The count of this clone is one. The gene calls are TRBV6-5 and TRBJ1-2, with 8 bases aligning to TRBD1. The ends lost 4 bases at V and 7 bases at J; junction bases unmatched: 2. The CDR3 covers 12 residues. Looked up from germline, CDR1 is MNHEY and CDR2 is SVGAGI. CDR3: CASSFTGGGYTF. CDR3 coding DNA: TGTGCCAGCAGTTTCACAGGGGGTGGCTACACCTTC.

The chain couples TRBV19 to TRBJ2-2; TRBD2 aligns across 8 bases. J was trimmed by 5 bases and V by 9 bases; bases with no gene match: 8. CDR3 length equals 14 residues. Germline CDR1 and CDR2: LNHDA and SQIVND (reference sequence). CDR3 in amino acids: CARLSGKSTGELFF. The CDR3 region has the DNA TGTGCCAGGCTTAGCGGGAAGTCGACCGGGGAGCTGTTTTTT.